These 27 T cell receptor beta chains came from one sample sequenced in a study of T cell responses to AZD1222 COVID-19 vaccine. Measured with immunoSEQ multiplex PCR; TCRdb has only the in-frame clones, and not every one. Here the sample spans approximately 94,000 clones, about nine tenths being singletons. The material was peripheral blood, obtained on day 0 of AZD1222 vaccination. These receptors all come from an adult in good health.

This rearrangement joins TRBV10-2 to TRBJ2-3, with 13 positions matching TRBD2. CDR1 and CDR2 (germline): WSHSY, SAAADI. The CDR3 totals 15 residues. V lost 5 bases, J lost 6 bases, and 5 bases stayed unmatched. The DNA for the CDR3 is TGCGCCAGCAGTTTACTAGCGGGAGGGCGGGATACGCAGTATTTT. This gives the protein CASSLLAGGRDTQYF.

The gene calls are TRBV5-4 and TRBJ1-4; 9 bases align to TRBD1. Looked up from germline, CDR1 is SGHNT and CDR2 is YYREEE (reference sequence). With 2 bases clipped from V and 1 base from J, the junction kept 9 bases outside the gene matches. CDR3 length: 18 amino acids. The CDR3 is CASSFTGGGGKTNEKLFF. The DNA for the CDR3 is TGTGCCAGCAGCTTTACAGGGGGCGGTGGAAAAACTAATGAAAAACTGTTTTTT. The full variable domain, in which reference TRBV5-4 and TRBJ1-4 provide the parts outside the CDR3, is ETGVTQSPTHLIKTRGQQVTLRCSSQSGHNTVSWYQQALGQGPQFIFQYYREEENGRGNFPPRFSGLQFPNYSSELNVNALELDDSALYLCASSFTGGGGKTNEKLFFGSGTQLSVL.

The chain combines TRBV5-8 with TRBJ2-4; D perhaps matches TRBD1 (8 bases). Germline-derived CDR1 and CDR2 are SGHTS and YDEGEE. V was trimmed by 9 bases and J by 7 bases, leaving 14 bases between them. This CDR3 region has 12 residues. CDR3 DNA sequence: TGTGCCAACGGACAGGGAGGGAACATTCAGTACTTC. It translates to CANGQGGNIQYF.

In its sample, this clone was seen once. The chain carries TRBV11-2 and TRBJ2-2; 7 nucleotides agree with TRBD1. Germline assignment: CDR1 SGHAT and CDR2 FQNNGV. J was trimmed by 5 bases and V by 4 bases; bases with no gene match: 10. This CDR3 spans 16 amino acids. The chain's CDR3 is CASSSWTGRITGELFF. Here the CDR3 DNA reads TGTGCCAGCAGCTCTTGGACAGGACGTATTACCGGGGAGCTGTTTTTT.

The rearrangement joins TRBV7-2 to TRBJ2-1, with TRBD2 matching 8 bases. Germline V CDR1 and CDR2: SGHTA, FQGNSA. J was trimmed by 7 bases and V by 3 bases; bases with no gene match: 8. This CDR3 contains 15 residues. The CDR3, as DNA: TGTGCCAGCAGCTTGGGTAGCGGGAATGTAAATGAGCAGTTCTTC. This encodes CASSLGSGNVNEQFF.

This clone has only one observation. The chain carries TRBV10-1 and TRBJ2-1; 7 bases agree with TRBD2. This CDR3 region has 15 residues. The germline gives CDR1 WNHNN, CDR2 SYGVQD (reference sequence). V lost 2 bases, J lost 3 bases, and 4 bases stayed unmatched. The CDR3 nucleotides read TGCGCCAGCAGTGAGACGGGACTAAACTACAATGAGCAGTTCTTC. This encodes CASSETGLNYNEQFF.

This sequence joins TRBV19 and TRBJ1-2; D perhaps matches TRBD1 (6 bases). The ends were cut back, 1 base at V and 7 bases at J, with 16 bases in the middle. In germline, CDR1 is LNHDA, CDR2 SQIVND (reference sequence). The CDR3 has 15 amino acids. The CDR3 loop is CASSIAQITGTGYTF. The CDR3 nucleotides are TGTGCCAGTAGTATAGCCCAGATTACAGGGACTGGCTACACCTTC.

The chain combines TRBV1 with TRBJ2-7; the D segment call TRBD1 is taken from the table without a DNA check. TRBV1 is given as a pseudogene. This CDR3 is built from 15 residues. CDR3 amino acids: CTSSQSGQESYEQYF. CDR3 DNA: TGCACCAGCAGCCAGTCGGGACAGGAATCCTACGAGCAGTACTTC.

The chain employs TRBV5-4 and TRBJ1-6; D unclear. Per germline, CDR1 SGHNT and CDR2 YYREEE (reference sequence). V was trimmed by 0 bases and J by 5 bases, leaving 12 bases between them. The CDR3 loop spans 16 amino acids. The CDR3: CASSLGGQINNSPLHF. In DNA form, the CDR3 reads TGTGCCAGCAGCTTGGGAGGGCAGATAAATAATTCACCCCTCCACTTT.

The chain couples TRBV7-6 to TRBJ2-7, with 9 bases that match TRBD2. The V segment lost 1 base and the J segment 0 bases; nucleotides outside the gene matches: 4. This CDR3 is 16 amino acids long. Germline CDR1 is SGHVS and CDR2 is FNYEAQ. CDR3: CASSLGASGISYEQYF. CDR3 nucleotides: TGTGCCAGCAGCTTAGGGGCTAGCGGGATCTCCTACGAGCAGTACTTC. Drawing the rest from reference TRBV7-6 and TRBJ2-7, the complete variable domain is GAGVSQSPRYKVTKRGQDVALRCDPISGHVSLYWYRQALGQGPEFLTYFNYEAQQDKSGLPNDRFSAERPEGSISTLTIQRTEQRDSAMYRCASSLGASGISYEQYFGPGTRLTVT.

This sequence joins TRBV19 and TRBJ1-5; 7 bases map to TRBD1. This CDR3 has 18 amino acids. J gave up 0 bases and V 5 bases, and 13 bases lay outside the gene matches. The germline V gene encodes CDR1 LNHDA and CDR2 SQIVND (reference sequence). CDR3 nucleotide sequence: TGTGCCAGTAGTCTGAGGGCAGGGGGAATTTATAGCAATCAGCCCCAGCATTTT. As protein: CASSLRAGGIYSNQPQHF.

The DNA for the CDR3 is TGCGCCAGCAGCCTAAGGGACAGGGGATTGTCTGGGGCCAACGTCCTGACTTTC. Residues: CASSLRDRGLSGANVLTF. The chain recombines TRBV4-1 with TRBJ2-6, with TRBD1 matching over 10 bases. The germline V gene encodes CDR1 MGHRA and CDR2 YSYEKL. CDR3 length: 18 residues. After removal of 4 bases from V and 1 base from J, the junction contained 7 bases not matched to a gene.

The chain recombines TRBV30 with TRBJ1-2, with no clear D. CDR3 length equals 11 residues. Between the trimmed V and J ends, which lost 4 bases and 4 bases, there was a span of 7 bases. CDR1 and CDR2 from the germline V gene are GTSNPN and SVGIG (reference sequence). The chain's CDR3 is CAWNRGYGYTF. The CDR3, as DNA: TGTGCCTGGAATCGGGGCTATGGCTACACCTTC.

The chain uses TRBV6-5 and TRBJ1-6; weak D call: TRBD1 (6 bases). This CDR3 is 15 amino acids long. V dropped 6 bases and J dropped 7 bases, with 16 bases sitting between them. Germline V lookup: CDR1 MNHEY, CDR2 SVGAGI. The CDR3 bases are TGTGCCAGCAGCGATTTCCGGGACATGAATTCACCCCTCCACTTT. Its protein product is CASSDFRDMNSPLHF.

The V call is TRBV28, the J call TRBJ2-3; maybe TRBD2 (6 bases). This CDR3 region has 17 residues. V lost 4 bases to trimming and J lost 3 bases, with 20 bases between them. Germline values: CDR1 MDHEN, CDR2 SYDVKM. CDR3 bases: TGTGCCAGCAGTTACAGATTAGCGGCCCTAGGGACAGATACGCAGTATTTT. It translates to CASSYRLAALGTDTQYF.

The chain couples TRBV28 to TRBJ1-6; no firm D call. The V gene's germline CDR1 is MDHEN and CDR2 SYDVKM. CDR3 size: 14 residues. V dropped 2 bases and J dropped 6 bases, with 8 bases sitting between them. This chain's CDR3 is CASSLGSFNSPLHF. CDR3 nucleotide sequence: TGTGCCAGCAGTTTAGGTTCTTTTAATTCACCCCTCCACTTT.

The chain combines TRBV7-2 with TRBJ1-1; TRBD1 aligns across 8 bases. After removal of 5 bases from V and 12 bases from J, the junction contained 11 bases not matched to a gene. Germline V gives CDR1 SGHTA, CDR2 FQGNSA. This CDR3 region has 13 residues. DNA of the CDR3: TGTGCCAGCAGCAACCACCAAGACAGGGGTTCTTTCTTT. Translated, it gives CASSNHQDRGSFF.

The rearrangement uses TRBV6-5 and TRBJ1-1; TRBD1 matches at 7 bases. The CDR3 totals 15 residues. CDR1 and CDR2 (germline): MNHEY, SVGAGI. V was clipped by 10 bases and J by 3 bases; unmatched bases: 14. DNA for the CDR3: TGTGCCATACCCCGGGCTAGGGGGCAGGACACTGAAGCTTTCTTT. It encodes CAIPRARGQDTEAFF.

This sequence joins TRBV4-1 and TRBJ1-1; D is perhaps TRBD1 (5 bases). V lost 1 base and J lost 12, with 27 bases in between. Germline CDR1 reads MGHRA; CDR2 reads YSYEKL. The CDR3 has 17 amino acids. CDR3 residues: CASSQVVRSGKGGQTFF. CDR3 bases: TGCGCCAGCAGCCAAGTCGTCAGGTCTGGGAAGGGTGGACAAACTTTCTTT.

V gene TRBV5-1 combines with J gene TRBJ1-1; 7 positions agree with TRBD1. The CDR3 is made up of 13 amino acids. J was trimmed by 7 bases and V by 0 bases; bases with no gene match: 3. Germline V gene data show CDR1 as SGHRS and CDR2 as YFSETQ. DNA of the CDR3: TGCGCCAGCAGCTTGGCCCGACAGGGTGAAGCTTTCTTT. The encoded protein is CASSLARQGEAFF.

The rearrangement joins TRBV19 to TRBJ1-1; TRBD1 matches at 8 bases. V lost 5 bases, J lost 4 bases, and 3 bases stayed unmatched. The CDR3 spans 13 residues. The germline V gene has CDR1 LNHDA and CDR2 SQIVND (reference sequence). This CDR3 is CASSVGQGTEAFF. CDR3 sequence (DNA): TGTGCCAGTAGTGTCGGACAGGGCACTGAAGCTTTCTTT. Drawing the rest from reference TRBV19 and TRBJ1-1, the complete variable domain is DGGITQSPKYLFRKEGQNVTLSCEQNLNHDAMYWYRQDPGQGLRLIYYSQIVNDFQKGDIAEGYSVSREKKESFPLTVTSAQKNPTAFYLCASSVGQGTEAFFGQGTRLTVV.

This chain links TRBV4-1 with TRBJ1-4; D remains ambiguous. This CDR3 comprises 14 residues. V dropped 4 bases and J dropped 8 bases, with 14 bases sitting between them. CDR1 MGHRA and CDR2 YSYEKL come from the germline V gene. CDR3: CASSPRMAEEKLFF. The CDR3 DNA reads TGCGCCAGCAGCCCAAGGATGGCAGAAGAAAAACTGTTTTTT.

The chain joins TRBV7-8 to TRBJ2-1; the D gene is possibly TRBD1 (6 bases). Deletions cut 5 bases from V and 6 bases from J, with 14 bases between. The CDR3 loop spans 14 amino acids. Germline V gives CDR1 SGHVS, CDR2 FQNEAQ. Here the CDR3 DNA reads TGTGCCAGCAGCCCAAGGGACAAATTCAATGAGCAGTTCTTC. Its protein is CASSPRDKFNEQFF.

The chain couples TRBV6-5 to TRBJ1-1, with D unresolved. The V and J ends lost 6 bases and 1 base respectively, with 12 bases between them. The germline V gene has CDR1 MNHEY and CDR2 SVGAGI. The CDR3 sequence is 14 residues long. The CDR3, as DNA: TGTGCCAGCAGCCCAGACCGAAGGAACACTGAAGCTTTCTTT. This encodes CASSPDRRNTEAFF.

The gene calls are TRBV7-3 and TRBJ1-2; 9 bases align to TRBD1. Germline CDR1 and CDR2: SGHTA and FQGTGA. This CDR3 is built from 13 residues. Trimming cost V 6 bases and J 3 bases; bases outside gene matches: 2. CDR3 sequence (DNA): TGTGCCAGCAGTTGGACAGGGGACTATGGCTACACCTTC. Protein: CASSWTGDYGYTF.

This chain links TRBV14 with TRBJ2-3; tentative D call: TRBD1 (5 bases). Germline lookup yields CDR1 SGHDN and CDR2 FVKESK. The V end lost 2 bases, the J end lost 1 base, and 13 bases lay between the germline ends. This CDR3 has 16 residues. The CDR3 protein is CASSQLAGRRTDTQYF. CDR3 bases: TGTGCCAGCAGCCAATTGGCAGGGCGGCGCACAGATACGCAGTATTTT. The entire variable domain, with the rest obtained from reference TRBV14 and TRBJ2-3, is as follows: EAGVTQFPSHSVIEKGQTVTLRCDPISGHDNLYWYRRVMGKEIKFLLHFVKESKQDESGMPNNRFLAERTGGTYSTLKVQPAELEDSGVYFCASSQLAGRRTDTQYFGPGTRLTVL.

The chain links TRBV5-1 to TRBJ2-6, with D possibly matching TRBD1 (6 bases). This CDR3 contains 15 residues. CDR1 is SGHRS, CDR2 YFSETQ, per germline. V was trimmed by 4 bases and J by 1 base, leaving 9 bases between them. The CDR3 DNA sequence: TGCGCCAGCAGCACCACAGGGTCTGGGGCCAACGTCCTGACTTTC. Amino acid sequence: CASSTTGSGANVLTF.